The T cell receptor beta chain described here comes from a study of blood T cells in healthy people across ages. The study, taken as a whole, reports: Per million T cells, TCR beta diversity dropped roughly linearly as age increased. Unsorted PBMCs prevented conclusive naive versus antigen-experienced comparison.

With respect to this clonotype: Its specificity is unknown.

Then a second PCR, running roughly 6 to 11 cycles, was carried out with a sample-barcoded 5' primer and a J-beta primer mix. One entry per CDR3 protein results from TCRdb running MiXCR on the 5' RACE reads. The profile shows about 800,000 distinct CDR3 sequences, roughly 46% of them singletons. CDR1 MNHEY and CDR2 SVGEGT come from the germline V gene. The CDR3 contains 14 residues. Trimming cost V 10 bases and J 4 bases; bases outside gene matches: 12. The V gene is TRBV6-2 or TRBV6-3, the J gene TRBJ2-5, with 7 bases lining up with TRBD1. The source of this sequence is an elderly man in good health. Sequenced material: blood. Written as DNA, the CDR3 is TGTGCCAACAGAGACCTGACAGGGAGAGAGACCCAGTACTTC. Protein sequence: CANRDLTGRETQYF.